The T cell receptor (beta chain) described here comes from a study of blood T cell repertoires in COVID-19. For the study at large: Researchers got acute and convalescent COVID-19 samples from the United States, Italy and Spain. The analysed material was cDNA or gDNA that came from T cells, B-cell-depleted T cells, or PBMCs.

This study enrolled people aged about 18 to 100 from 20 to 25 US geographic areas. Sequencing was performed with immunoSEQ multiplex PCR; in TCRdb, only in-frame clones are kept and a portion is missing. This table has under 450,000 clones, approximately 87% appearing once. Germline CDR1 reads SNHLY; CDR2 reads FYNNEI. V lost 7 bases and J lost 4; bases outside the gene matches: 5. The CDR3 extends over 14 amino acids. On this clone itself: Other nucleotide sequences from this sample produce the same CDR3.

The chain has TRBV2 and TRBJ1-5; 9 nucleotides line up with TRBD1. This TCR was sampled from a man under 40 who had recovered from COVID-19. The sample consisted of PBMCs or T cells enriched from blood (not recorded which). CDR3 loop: CASTTGQGNQPQHF. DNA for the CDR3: TGTGCCAGCACCACGGGACAGGGAAATCAGCCCCAGCATTTT.